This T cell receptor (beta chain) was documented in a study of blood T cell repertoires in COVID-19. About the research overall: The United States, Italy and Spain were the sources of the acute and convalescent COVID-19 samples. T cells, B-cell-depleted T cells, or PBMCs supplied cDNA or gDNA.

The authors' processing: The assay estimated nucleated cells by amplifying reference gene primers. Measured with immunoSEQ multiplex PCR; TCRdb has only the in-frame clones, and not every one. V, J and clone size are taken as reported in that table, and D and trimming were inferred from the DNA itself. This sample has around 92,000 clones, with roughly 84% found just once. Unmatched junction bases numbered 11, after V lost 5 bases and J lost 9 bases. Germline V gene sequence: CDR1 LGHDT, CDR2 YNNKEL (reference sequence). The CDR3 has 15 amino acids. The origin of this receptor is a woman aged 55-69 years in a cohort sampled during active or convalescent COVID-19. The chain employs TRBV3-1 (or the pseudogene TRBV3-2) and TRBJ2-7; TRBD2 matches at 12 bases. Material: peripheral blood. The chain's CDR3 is CASSYSSTSGSWQYF. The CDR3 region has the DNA TGTGCCAGCAGCTATTCGTCGACTAGCGGGAGTTGGCAGTACTTC.